Reported below is one T cell receptor beta chain. These data come from a study of T cell changes during pregnancy in multiple sclerosis. The protocol was immunoSEQ multiplex PCR, while the TCRdb copy is restricted to in-frame clones and leaves out a portion. The sample carries roughly 68,000 clones, about 90% recorded once. This CDR3 has 16 amino acids. The V end lost 2 bases, the J end lost 2 bases, and 13 bases lay between the germline ends. Germline V lookup: CDR1 SGHVS, CDR2 FQNEAQ. The sequencing here drew on peripheral blood, taken in the second trimester of pregnancy. The chain joins TRBV7-8 to TRBJ2-1, with D maybe TRBD2 (5 bases). The sequence derives from a female donor in good health, enrolled as a control in a pregnancy study. The CDR3 DNA follows: TGTGCCAGCAGCTTACGGCTAGCCGTCCCCTACAATGAGCAGTTCTTC. Encoded protein: CASSLRLAVPYNEQFF.